The clone carrying this T cell receptor (beta chain) was recorded a few times. The antigen is not known. This sample is part of a study of cytotoxic CD8 clonotypes in ibrutinib-treated CLL. Study as a whole: A mean of roughly 260,000 productive templates and 85,000 to 95,000 productive rearrangements was obtained per sample.

The CDR3 has 12 residues. The V end lost 6 bases, the J end lost 4 bases, and 7 bases lay between the germline ends. Germline values: CDR1 SNHLY, CDR2 FYNNEI. Depth targeted 1 in 200,000 to 1 in 1 million T cells, averaging about 9.2x coverage per clonotype. Sequencing used immunoSEQ multiplex PCR; TCRdb keeps in-frame clones, though not all of them. The sample contains almost 250,000 clones, under 80% of which appear only once. Study outcomes and limitations: Collection times varied between progressing and sustained-remission patients. Contraction or stability on treatment characterized the public clonotypes, which were uncommon.

The sample in question was PBMCs, obtained after 24 months of ibrutinib treatment. The chain links TRBV2 to TRBJ2-1, with D possibly being TRBD1 (6 bases). The sequence derives from a human donor with chronic lymphocytic leukemia. The CDR3 region is CASRDRYNEQFF. The CDR3 DNA reads as TGTGCCAGCAGAGACAGGTACAATGAGCAGTTCTTC.